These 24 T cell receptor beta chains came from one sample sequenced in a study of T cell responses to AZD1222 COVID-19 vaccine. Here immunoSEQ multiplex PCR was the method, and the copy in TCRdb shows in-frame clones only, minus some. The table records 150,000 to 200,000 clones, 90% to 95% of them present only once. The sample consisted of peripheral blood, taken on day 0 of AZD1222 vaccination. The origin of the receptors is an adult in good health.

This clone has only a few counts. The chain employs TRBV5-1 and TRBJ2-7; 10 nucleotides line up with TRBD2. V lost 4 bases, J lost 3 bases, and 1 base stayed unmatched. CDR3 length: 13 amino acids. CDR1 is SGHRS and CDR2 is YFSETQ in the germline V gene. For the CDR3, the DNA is TGCGCCAGCAGCCCTAGCGGGGGCTACGAGCAGTACTTC. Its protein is CASSPSGGYEQYF.

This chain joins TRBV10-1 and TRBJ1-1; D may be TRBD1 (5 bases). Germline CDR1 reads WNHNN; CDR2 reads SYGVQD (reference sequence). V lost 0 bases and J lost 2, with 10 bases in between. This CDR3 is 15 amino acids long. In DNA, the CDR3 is TGCGCCAGCAGTGAGTCGGTGGGGGGAAACACTGAAGCTTTCTTT. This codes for CASSESVGGNTEAFF.

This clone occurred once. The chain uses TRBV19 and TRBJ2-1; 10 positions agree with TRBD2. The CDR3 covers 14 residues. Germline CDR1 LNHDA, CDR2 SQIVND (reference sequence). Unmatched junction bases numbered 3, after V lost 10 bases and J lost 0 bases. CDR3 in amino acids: CATASGSSYNEQFF. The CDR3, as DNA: TGTGCCACCGCTAGCGGGAGCTCCTACAATGAGCAGTTCTTC.

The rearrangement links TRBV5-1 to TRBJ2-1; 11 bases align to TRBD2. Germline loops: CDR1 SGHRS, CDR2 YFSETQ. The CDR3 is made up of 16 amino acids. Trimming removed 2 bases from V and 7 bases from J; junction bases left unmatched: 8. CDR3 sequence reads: CASSFSGRAQPNEQFF. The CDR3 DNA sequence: TGCGCCAGCAGCTTTAGCGGGAGGGCCCAGCCGAATGAGCAGTTCTTC.

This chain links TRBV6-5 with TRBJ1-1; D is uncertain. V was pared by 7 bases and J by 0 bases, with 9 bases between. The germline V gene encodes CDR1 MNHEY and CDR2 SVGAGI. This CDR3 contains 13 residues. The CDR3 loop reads CASTRLMNTEAFF. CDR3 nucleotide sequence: TGTGCCAGCACCAGACTCATGAACACTGAAGCTTTCTTT.

The CDR3 protein is CASSPDGTPGNTIYF. The DNA of the CDR3 is TGTGCCAGCAGCCCCGACGGGACACCGGGAAACACCATATATTTT. The J gene is TRBJ1-3, the V gene TRBV5-6; D may be TRBD1 (6 bases). The CDR3 totals 15 residues. In germline, CDR1 is SGHDT, CDR2 YYEEEE. V was clipped by 4 bases and J by 4 bases, with 15 bases between them.

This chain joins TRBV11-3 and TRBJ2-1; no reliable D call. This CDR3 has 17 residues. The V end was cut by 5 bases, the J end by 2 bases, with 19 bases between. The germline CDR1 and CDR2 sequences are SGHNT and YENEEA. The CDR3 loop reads CASSPRSGGAAYNEQFF. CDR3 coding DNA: TGTGCCAGCAGCCCCCGGTCGGGCGGAGCCGCCTACAATGAGCAGTTCTTC. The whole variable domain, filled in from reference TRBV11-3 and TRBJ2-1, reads EAGVVQSPRYKIIEKKQPVAFWCNPISGHNTLYWYLQNLGQGPELLIRYENEEAVDDSQLPKDRFSAERLKGVDSTLKIQPAELGDSAVYLCASSPRSGGAAYNEQFFGPGTRLTVL.

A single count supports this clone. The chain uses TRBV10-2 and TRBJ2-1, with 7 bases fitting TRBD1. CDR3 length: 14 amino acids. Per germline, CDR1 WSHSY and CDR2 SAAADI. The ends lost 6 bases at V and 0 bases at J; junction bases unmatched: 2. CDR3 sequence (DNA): TGCGCCAGCAGCCGGGACAGCTCCTACAATGAGCAGTTCTTC. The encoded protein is CASSRDSSYNEQFF.

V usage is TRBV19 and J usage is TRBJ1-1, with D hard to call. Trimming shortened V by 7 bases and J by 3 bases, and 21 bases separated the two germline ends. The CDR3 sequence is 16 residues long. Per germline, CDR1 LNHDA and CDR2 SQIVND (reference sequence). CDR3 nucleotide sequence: TGTGCCAGTACCATGGGTTCCTTGCTCCTAGACACTGAAGCTTTCTTT. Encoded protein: CASTMGSLLLDTEAFF.

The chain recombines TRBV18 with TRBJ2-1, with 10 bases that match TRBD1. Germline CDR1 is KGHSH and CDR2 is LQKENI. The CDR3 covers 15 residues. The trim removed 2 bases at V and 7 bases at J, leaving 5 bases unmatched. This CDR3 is CASSPLGTGANEQFF. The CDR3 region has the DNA TGTGCCAGCTCACCATTAGGGACAGGGGCAAATGAGCAGTTCTTC. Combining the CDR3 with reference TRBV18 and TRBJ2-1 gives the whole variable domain NAGVMQNPRHLVRRRGQEARLRCSPMKGHSHVYWYRQLPEEGLKFMVYLQKENIIDESGMPKERFSAEFPKEGPSILRIQQVVRGDSAAYFCASSPLGTGANEQFFGPGTRLTVL.

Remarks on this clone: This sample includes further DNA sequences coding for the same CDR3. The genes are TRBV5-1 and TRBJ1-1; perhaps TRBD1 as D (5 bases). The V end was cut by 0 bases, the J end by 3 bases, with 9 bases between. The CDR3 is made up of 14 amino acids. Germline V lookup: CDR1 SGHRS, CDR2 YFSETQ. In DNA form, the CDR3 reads TGCGCCAGCAGCTTGGCCGGGGGTTACACTGAAGCTTTCTTT. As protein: CASSLAGGYTEAFF.

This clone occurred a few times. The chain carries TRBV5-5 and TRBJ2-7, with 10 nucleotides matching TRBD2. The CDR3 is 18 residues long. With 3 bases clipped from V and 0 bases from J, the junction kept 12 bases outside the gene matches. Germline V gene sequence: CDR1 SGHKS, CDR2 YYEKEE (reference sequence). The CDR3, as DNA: TGTGCCAGCAGCTCCCGGCCCCATCTAGCGGGAGCCTCCTACGAGCAGTACTTC. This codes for CASSSRPHLAGASYEQYF.

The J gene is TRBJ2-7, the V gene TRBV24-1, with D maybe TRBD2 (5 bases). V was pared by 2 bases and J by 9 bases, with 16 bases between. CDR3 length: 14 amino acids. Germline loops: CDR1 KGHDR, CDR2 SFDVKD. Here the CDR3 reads CATSDSDLALGQYF. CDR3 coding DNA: TGTGCCACCAGTGATTCGGACTTGGCCTTGGGGCAGTACTTC.

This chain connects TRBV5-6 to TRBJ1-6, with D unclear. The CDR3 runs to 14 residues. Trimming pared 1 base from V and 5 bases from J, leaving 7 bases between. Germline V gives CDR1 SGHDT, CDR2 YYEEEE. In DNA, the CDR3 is TGTGCCAGCAGCTTGTTGGAGAATAATTCACCCCTCCACTTT. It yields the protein CASSLLENNSPLHF.

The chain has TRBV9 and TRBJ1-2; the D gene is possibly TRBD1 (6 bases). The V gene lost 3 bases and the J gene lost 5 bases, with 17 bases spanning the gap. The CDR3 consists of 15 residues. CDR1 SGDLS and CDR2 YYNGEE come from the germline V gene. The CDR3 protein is CASSARQAHSYGYTF. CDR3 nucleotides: TGTGCCAGCAGCGCCCGACAGGCTCATTCGTATGGCTACACCTTC.

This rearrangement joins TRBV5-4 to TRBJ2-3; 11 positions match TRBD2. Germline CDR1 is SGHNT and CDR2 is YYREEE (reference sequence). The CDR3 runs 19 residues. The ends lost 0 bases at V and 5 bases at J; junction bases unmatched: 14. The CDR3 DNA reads TGTGCCAGCAGCTTGGCCACGGGGTTACTAGCGGGAGTTCAAGATACGCAGTATTTT. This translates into CASSLATGLLAGVQDTQYF.

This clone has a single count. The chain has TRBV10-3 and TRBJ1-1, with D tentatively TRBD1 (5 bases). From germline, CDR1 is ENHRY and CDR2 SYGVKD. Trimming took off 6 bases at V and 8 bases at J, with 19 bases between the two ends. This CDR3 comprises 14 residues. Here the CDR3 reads CAIRITGPRAEAFF. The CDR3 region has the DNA TGTGCCATCAGAATAACGGGACCCCGGGCCGAAGCTTTCTTT.

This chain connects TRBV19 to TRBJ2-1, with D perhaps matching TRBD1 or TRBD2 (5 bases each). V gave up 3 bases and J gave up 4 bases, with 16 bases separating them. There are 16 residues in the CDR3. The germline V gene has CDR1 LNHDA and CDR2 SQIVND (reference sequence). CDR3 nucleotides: TGTGCCAGTAGTATGAGGGCAGGGTCGGGGTACAATGAGCAGTTCTTC. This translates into CASSMRAGSGYNEQFF.

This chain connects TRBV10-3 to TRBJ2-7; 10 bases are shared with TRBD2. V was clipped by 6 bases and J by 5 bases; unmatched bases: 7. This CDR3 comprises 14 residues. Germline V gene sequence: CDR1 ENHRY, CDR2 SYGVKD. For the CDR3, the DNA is TGTGCCATCAGGAGCGGGAGGGCCAGCGACGAGCAGTACTTC. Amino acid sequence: CAIRSGRASDEQYF.

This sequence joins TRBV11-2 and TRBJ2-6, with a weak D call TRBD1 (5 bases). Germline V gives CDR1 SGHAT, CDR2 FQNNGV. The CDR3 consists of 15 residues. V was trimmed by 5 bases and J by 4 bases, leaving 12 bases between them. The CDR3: CASSSRVSGANVLTF. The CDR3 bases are TGTGCCAGCAGCAGCAGGGTGTCCGGGGCCAACGTCCTGACTTTC.

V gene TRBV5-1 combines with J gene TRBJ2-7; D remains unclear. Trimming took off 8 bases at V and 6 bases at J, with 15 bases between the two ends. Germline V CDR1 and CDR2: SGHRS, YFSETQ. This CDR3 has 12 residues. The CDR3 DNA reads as TGCGCCAGTAAGGACGGCGGTGTCGAGCAGTACTTC. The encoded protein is CASKDGGVEQYF.

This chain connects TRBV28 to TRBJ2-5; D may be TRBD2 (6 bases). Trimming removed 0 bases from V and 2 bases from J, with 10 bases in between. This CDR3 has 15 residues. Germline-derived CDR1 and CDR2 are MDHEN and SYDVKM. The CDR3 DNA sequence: TGTGCCAGCAGTTTATGGGAGGGAGGTCAAGAGACCCAGTACTTC. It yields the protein CASSLWEGGQETQYF. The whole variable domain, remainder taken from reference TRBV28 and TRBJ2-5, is DVKVTQSSRYLVKRTGEKVFLECVQDMDHENMFWYRQDPGLGLRLIYFSYDVKMKEKGDIPEGYSVSREKKERFSLILESASTNQTSMYLCASSLWEGGQETQYFGPGTRLLVL.

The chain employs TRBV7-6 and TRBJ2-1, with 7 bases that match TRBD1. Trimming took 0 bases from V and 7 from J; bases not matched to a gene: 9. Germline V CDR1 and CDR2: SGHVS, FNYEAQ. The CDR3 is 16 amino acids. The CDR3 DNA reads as TGTGCCAGCAGCTTAGCCTTGACAGGGCCTCGGAATGAGCAGTTCTTC. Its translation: CASSLALTGPRNEQFF.

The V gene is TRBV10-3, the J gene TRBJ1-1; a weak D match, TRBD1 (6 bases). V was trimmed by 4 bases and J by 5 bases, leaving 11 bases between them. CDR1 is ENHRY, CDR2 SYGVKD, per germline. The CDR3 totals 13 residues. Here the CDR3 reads CAISVLQGTEAFF. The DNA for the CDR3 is TGTGCCATCAGTGTATTACAGGGAACTGAAGCTTTCTTT.